This TCR beta chain came from a study of regulatory T cells in long-lasting Graves disease (dated by TCRdb to the early 2020s). Looking at the study overall: Persistent Graves' disease was defined as antithyroid drug treatment for over 5 years with persistently positive TSH receptor autoantibodies. This study used TCR sequencing and RNA sequencing of peripheral blood to compare persistent Graves' disease patients against newly diagnosed Graves' disease patients. The study was conducted in China and was registered as a clinical trial. A total of about 33 samples were covered by TCR sequencing, comprising approximately 13 persistent and around 20 newly diagnosed Graves' disease patients. On average, persistent Graves' disease patients in the clinical cohort had been on antithyroid drugs for about 10.3 years.

V and J lose 2 bases and 6 bases, and a span of 10 bases separates them. The CDR3 numbers 14 residues from cysteine through phenylalanine. The sequence is cut down to CDR3 DNA, 42 bases in frame from base 1. Sequences SNHLY (CDR1) and FYNNEI (CDR2) are obtained from the germline V gene. Library preparation was by multiplex PCR. TCRdb names Illumina HiSeq 4000 as the instrument used. To build TCR beta libraries, CDR3 regions were amplified by Arm-PCR using iRepertoire HTBI primers. Gel purification was performed on PCR products prior to sequencing. Under the source paper's analysis protocol: Gene usage analysis of CDR3 amino acid clonotypes used the 50 to 70 TRBV and 14 TRBJ segments found across samples. COPE and FqMerger were used to merge filtered high-quality paired reads into contigs. BLAST was used to align contigs to IMGT TRBV, TRBD and TRBJ reference genes, with CDR3 defined following IMGT. Any clonotype with a frequency above 0.1% was classified as a highly expanded clone. Repertoire diversity was measured by Shannon entropy, and V-J evenness by the Gini coefficient. Clonotypes shared by more than one individual were considered public. TCRdb's own reprocessing of the public reads used fastp at Q25 and MiXCR and kept productive beta chains. Records with the same CDR3 protein are collapsed into one entry carrying the most frequent genes and DNA. The V and J calls reflect TCRdb's pipeline rather than the authors' work. The table for this sample lists a few hundred thousand distinct CDR3 sequences; roughly 24% of them were counted only once. The ten largest account for roughly a quarter of the sample.

Interpreted using the paper, the time point label stands for: persistent/refractory GD, antithyroid drugs over 5 years with positive TRAb. RNA was extracted from PBMCs in TRIzol for both TCR sequencing and RNA sequencing. The diagnosis of Graves' disease was made according to American Thyroid Association guidelines. Patients for the study were recruited at an endocrinology department in Xi'an, China. Each patient gave approximately 10 milliliters of peripheral blood, collected in an EDTA anticoagulant tube. PBMCs were isolated by Ficoll Paque Plus density gradient separation without further T cell sorting. An Agilent 2100 Bioanalyzer and agarose gel were used to assess RNA quality, and a NanoDrop 2000 was used to measure RNA concentration. General study outcomes and caveats: Compared with newly diagnosed patients, patients with persistent Graves' disease had lower TCR Shannon entropy and fewer highly expanded clones, which suggests clonal expansion. Patients with persistent disease shared more public clonotypes (roughly 2,900) than newly diagnosed patients did (more than 900). Only the TCR beta chain was sequenced and analyzed. The small sample size was acknowledged by the authors as a limitation that may reduce accuracy. The study examined only peripheral blood because the primary lesion, thyroid tissue, could not be accessed. Preferential use of TRBV28, TRBJ1-2 and TRBJ2-5 was observed in persistent disease, whereas TRBV20-1 and TRBJ2-1 were favored in newly diagnosed disease.

This clonotype was seen repeatedly, ten times or more. Its antigen is currently not known. Base qualities are not at hand, and no much larger clone is one base apart. This receptor was taken from a woman aged 40 to 50 with Graves disease. Donor details come from another sample of the same person, matched by shared clones. This material consisted of peripheral blood mononuclear cells (PBMCs), taken when the disease was refractory, from a patient treated with antithyroid drugs. The chain is encoded by TRBV2 joined to TRBJ2-2, with the D segment identity uncertain. The CDR3 sequence is CASSETFGSGELFF. The DNA reads TGTGCCAGCAGTGAAACCTTCGGGTCCGGGGAGCTGTTTTTT.